The clone carrying this T cell receptor beta chain occurred many times. Its antigen is undetermined. These data belong to a study of T cells in Graves' hyperthyroidism and ophthalmopathy. With 10 bases clipped from V and 6 bases from J, the junction kept 13 bases outside the gene matches. The CDR3 is 14 residues long. Germline CDR1 is SNHLY and CDR2 is FYNNEI. Amplified TCR beta CDR3 regions came from RNA transcripts. TCR CDR3 underwent first-round RT-PCR with the HTBI primer set. TCRdb reprocessed the multiplex PCR reads with MiXCR, giving one entry per CDR3 protein. The sample includes around 620,000 distinct CDR3 sequences, 13% to 15% of them seen just once. Study-wide points: Appearing also in blood were most of the thyroid clonotypes expanded above 0.001.

The receptor's source is a woman aged 18-29 years with Graves' ophthalmopathy. The chain recombines TRBV2 with TRBJ1-1, with TRBD1 matching 8 bases. Sequencing was performed on blood. The CDR3 region has the DNA TGTGCCACGGGATCACAGGGGGTCGTCTCTGAAGCTTTCTTT. Its translation: CATGSQGVVSEAFF.